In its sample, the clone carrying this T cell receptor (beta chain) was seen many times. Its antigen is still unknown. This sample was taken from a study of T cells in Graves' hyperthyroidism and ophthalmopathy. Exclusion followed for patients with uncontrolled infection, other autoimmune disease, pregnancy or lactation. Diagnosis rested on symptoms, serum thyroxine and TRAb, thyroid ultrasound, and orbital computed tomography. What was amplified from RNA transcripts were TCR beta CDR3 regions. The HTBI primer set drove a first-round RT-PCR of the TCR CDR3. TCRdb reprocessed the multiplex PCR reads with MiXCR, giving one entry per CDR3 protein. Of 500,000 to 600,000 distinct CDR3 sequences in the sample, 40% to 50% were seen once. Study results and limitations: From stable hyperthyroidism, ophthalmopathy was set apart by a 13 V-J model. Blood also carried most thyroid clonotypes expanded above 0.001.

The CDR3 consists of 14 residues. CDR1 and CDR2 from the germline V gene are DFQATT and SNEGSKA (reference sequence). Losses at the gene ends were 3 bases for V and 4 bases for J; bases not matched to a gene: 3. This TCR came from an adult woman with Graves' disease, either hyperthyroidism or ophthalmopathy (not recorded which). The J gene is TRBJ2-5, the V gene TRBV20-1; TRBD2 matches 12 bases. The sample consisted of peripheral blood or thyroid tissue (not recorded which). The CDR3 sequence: CSASGLAGPETQYF. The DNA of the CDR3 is TGCAGTGCTAGCGGACTAGCGGGACCAGAGACCCAGTACTTC.